Listed here are 7 T cell receptor beta chains from one sample, sequenced in a study of T cell responses to AZD1222 COVID-19 vaccine. Clones were sequenced by immunoSEQ multiplex PCR, and TCRdb holds only the in-frame ones, with some missing. Of 90,000 or so clones in the sample, approximately 88% are singletons; the top ten hold 15% to 20%. The sample was peripheral blood, taken on day 0 of AZD1222 vaccination. These receptors all come from an adult in good health.

V usage is TRBV19 and J usage is TRBJ1-2; no clear D. The CDR3 is 14 amino acids. V dropped 3 bases and J dropped 1 base, with 9 bases sitting between them. Germline V gene lookup returns CDR1 LNHDA and CDR2 SQIVND (reference sequence). CDR3 protein: CASSIQGFNYGYTF. The CDR3 coding sequence is TGTGCCAGTAGTATCCAAGGGTTTAACTATGGCTACACCTTC.

This chain uses TRBV24-1 with TRBJ2-2; D is undetermined. The CDR3 totals 16 residues. The V end was cut by 2 bases, the J end by 0 bases, with 9 bases between. Germline V lookup: CDR1 KGHDR, CDR2 SFDVKD. The CDR3 protein is CATSDWGSANTGELFF. CDR3 in DNA: TGTGCCACCAGTGATTGGGGATCCGCGAACACCGGGGAGCTGTTTTTT.

This clone was detected once. A junction end diverges from the germline sequence, so it may reflect a read error. The chain links TRBV6-6 to TRBJ1-3; D unclear. This CDR3 is 12 amino acids long. Germline loops: CDR1 MNHNY, CDR2 SVGAGI (reference sequence). CDR3 in amino acids: CASSYVGNAIYF. In nucleotides, the CDR3 is TGTGCCAGCAGTTACGTGGGAAACGCCATATATTTT.

This clone was recorded once. The CDR3 nucleotides are TGTGCCAGCAGCCTCAATGGGCACAACACTGAAGCTTTCTTT. It yields the protein CASSLNGHNTEAFF. The chain recombines TRBV11-3 with TRBJ1-1, with unresolved D. Germline assignment: CDR1 SGHNT and CDR2 YENEEA. This CDR3 spans 14 amino acids. The V gene lost 5 bases and the J gene lost 2 bases, with 12 bases spanning the gap.

The rearrangement joins TRBV5-1 to TRBJ2-1, with D possibly being TRBD1 (5 bases). Trimming took 0 bases from V and 9 from J, leaving 16 bases between them. The CDR3 runs to 15 residues. Germline lookup yields CDR1 SGHRS and CDR2 YFSETQ. CDR3 coding DNA: TGCGCCAGCAGCTTGGTCCAGGGCACTCGAGGTGAGCAGTTCTTC. It encodes CASSLVQGTRGEQFF.

This clone turned up a few times. This chain joins TRBV2 and TRBJ2-5, with unresolved D. Trimming took 4 bases from V and 5 from J, leaving 2 bases between them. Germline CDR1 is SNHLY and CDR2 is FYNNEI. The CDR3 spans 10 residues. CDR3 in amino acids: CASSVETQYF. CDR3 nucleotides: TGTGCCAGCAGTGTTGAGACCCAGTACTTC.

The genes are TRBV2 and TRBJ1-4; D might be TRBD1 (6 bases). Between the trimmed V and J ends, which lost 6 bases and 3 bases, there was a span of 11 bases. The CDR3 is 14 residues long. From germline, CDR1 is SNHLY and CDR2 FYNNEI. The CDR3 bases are TGTGCCAGCAGAAGGACAGACCCTAATGAAAAACTGTTTTTT. It translates to CASRRTDPNEKLFF.